The 30 T cell receptor beta chains presented below share a single source sample, sequenced in a study of blood T cell repertoires in COVID-19. Repertoires were generated with immunoSEQ multiplex PCR, while TCRdb's copy carries only in-frame clones and drops some. The profile shows some 140,000 clones, less than 90% of them singletons. The source material was PBMCs or T cells enriched from blood (not recorded which). These receptors originate from a man aged 40-49 years with acute COVID-19.

The J gene is TRBJ2-7, the V gene TRBV6-4, with 9 bases lining up with TRBD1. There are 14 residues in the CDR3. Germline values: CDR1 MRHNA, CDR2 SNTAGT. Trimming took 6 bases from V and 3 from J; bases not matched to a gene: 6. The CDR3 region is CASRPTGGSYEQYF. The DNA for the CDR3 is TGTGCCAGCAGGCCGACAGGGGGTAGCTACGAGCAGTACTTC.

The V and J genes are TRBV14 and TRBJ2-1; D perhaps matches TRBD2 (5 bases). Germline V gene data show CDR1 as SGHDN and CDR2 as FVKESK. The CDR3 contains 16 residues. V was trimmed by 4 bases and J by 6 bases, leaving 19 bases between them. The CDR3 region is CASSPLEGRRVNEQFF. For the CDR3, the DNA is TGTGCCAGCAGCCCCCTTGAGGGTCGGCGGGTCAATGAGCAGTTCTTC.

This chain links TRBV7-2 with TRBJ1-2; TRBD1 matches at 8 bases. Germline V CDR1 and CDR2: SGHTA, FQGNSA. The junction had 1 base not matched to a gene; V was cut back by 3 bases and J by 4 bases. The CDR3 sequence is 13 residues long. The CDR3, as DNA: TGTGCCAGCAGCTTTGGACAGGGCTATGGCTACACCTTC. Protein product: CASSFGQGYGYTF.

This clone was seen only once. The V call is TRBV18, the J call TRBJ1-1, with 7 bases aligning to TRBD1. The germline V gene encodes CDR1 KGHSH and CDR2 LQKENI. This CDR3 spans 14 amino acids. J lost 3 bases, V lost 6 bases, and 7 bases had no gene match. The CDR3 coding sequence is TGTGCCAGCTCCACAGGGGCGGAGGACACTGAAGCTTTCTTT. Amino acids: CASSTGAEDTEAFF. Full variable domain (outside the CDR3, taken from reference TRBV18 and TRBJ1-1): NAGVMQNPRHLVRRRGQEARLRCSPMKGHSHVYWYRQLPEEGLKFMVYLQKENIIDESGMPKERFSAEFPKEGPSILRIQQVVRGDSAAYFCASSTGAEDTEAFFGQGTRLTVV.

V is TRBV7-2 and J is TRBJ2-5, with TRBD2 identical over 7 bases. Germline loops: CDR1 SGHTA, CDR2 FQGNSA. J was trimmed by 4 bases and V by 5 bases; bases with no gene match: 10. The CDR3 is made up of 15 amino acids. The CDR3 nucleotides are TGTGCCAGCAGCGGAAGGACTAGGGGTGCAGAGACCCAGTACTTC. Residues: CASSGRTRGAETQYF.

The chain links TRBV4-1 to TRBJ1-2; D possibly corresponds to TRBD1 (6 bases). This CDR3 region has 16 residues. Germline CDR1 and CDR2: MGHRA and YSYEKL. Trimming pared 1 base from V and 4 bases from J, leaving 16 bases between. CDR3 sequence: CASSQGGVDRSYGYTF. The CDR3, as DNA: TGCGCCAGCAGCCAAGGGGGTGTAGACAGGAGCTATGGCTACACCTTC.

The chain couples TRBV5-1 to TRBJ2-7; D may be TRBD2 (6 bases). Germline values: CDR1 SGHRS, CDR2 YFSETQ. CDR3 length: 16 amino acids. Trimming took off 4 bases at V and 2 bases at J, with 19 bases between the two ends. DNA for the CDR3: TGCGCCAGCAGCCCCAGGCGGGGATCAGAAACCTACGAGCAGTACTTC. Protein: CASSPRRGSETYEQYF.

The CDR3 nucleotides read TGTGCCAGCAGTATCGGACAGGGGGCTGGGGCCAACGTCCTGACTTTC. This encodes CASSIGQGAGANVLTF. V usage is TRBV2 and J usage is TRBJ2-6; 10 nucleotides line up with TRBD1. V was pared by 5 bases and J by 2 bases, with 3 bases of the junction left unmatched. Per germline, CDR1 SNHLY and CDR2 FYNNEI. This CDR3 is built from 16 residues.

V is TRBV5-1 and J is TRBJ2-6, with unresolved D. Trimming took off 2 bases at V and 0 bases at J, with 9 bases between the two ends. The CDR3 consists of 16 residues. CDR1 SGHRS and CDR2 YFSETQ come from the germline V gene. DNA for the CDR3: TGCGCCAGCAGCTTAAATCCGAGCTCTGGGGCCAACGTCCTGACTTTC. It encodes CASSLNPSSGANVLTF.

J is TRBJ1-3 and V is TRBV4-3, with TRBD1 as a possible D gene (5 bases). The CDR3 runs 16 residues. In germline, CDR1 is LGHNA, CDR2 YSLEER. V lost 1 base, J lost 2 bases, and 12 bases lay in between. CDR3 residues: CASSQVSGLTGNTIYF. The CDR3 DNA reads as TGCGCCAGCAGCCAAGTTTCAGGGTTAACTGGAAACACCATATATTTT.

This clone showed up just once. The chain joins TRBV19 to TRBJ2-2; maybe TRBD2 (5 bases). The CDR3 extends over 15 amino acids. V lost 7 bases, J lost 7 bases, and 19 bases lay in between. CDR1 and CDR2 (germline): LNHDA, SQIVND (reference sequence). The CDR3 loop reads CASTSGSGRDGELFF. CDR3 nucleotide sequence: TGTGCCAGTACTTCCGGGTCAGGTCGGGACGGGGAGCTGTTTTTT.

This chain connects TRBV7-6 to TRBJ2-1; 11 bases match TRBD2. This CDR3 has 20 residues. Germline CDR1 is SGHVS and CDR2 is FNYEAQ. The V segment lost 4 bases and the J segment 5 bases; nucleotides outside the gene matches: 19. This chain's CDR3 is CASSSRASGGNPNLHNEQFF. The DNA for the CDR3 is TGTGCCAGCAGCTCCAGAGCTAGCGGGGGGAACCCGAATCTCCACAATGAGCAGTTCTTC.

The gene calls are TRBV21-1 and TRBJ2-1; the table assigns TRBD2, which was not confirmed against the DNA. TRBV21-1 is deemed a pseudogene. CDR3 length: 17 amino acids. The CDR3 region has the DNA TGTGCCAGCAGCATTGGGTTTAGCGGGAGGGCCTACAATGAGCAGTTCTTC. This codes for CASSIGFSGRAYNEQFF.

The V gene is TRBV30, the J gene TRBJ1-5, with D perhaps TRBD1 (5 bases). Germline CDR1 GTSNPN, CDR2 SVGIG (reference sequence). There are 17 residues in the CDR3. V lost 2 bases to trimming and J lost 3 bases, with 20 bases between them. CDR3 in DNA: TGTGCCTGGAGTAGTGGTTTGGCGTCAGGGAACAATCAGCCCCAGCATTTT. It encodes CAWSSGLASGNNQPQHF.

V usage is TRBV5-8 and J usage is TRBJ1-5; no clear D gene. The V and J ends lost 4 bases and 6 bases respectively, with 8 bases between them. The CDR3 has 12 amino acids. Germline lookup yields CDR1 SGHTS and CDR2 YDEGEE. In nucleotides, the CDR3 is TGTGCCAGCAGCCGCCCGGGTCAGCCCCAGCATTTT. This encodes CASSRPGQPQHF.

The chain has TRBV7-2 and TRBJ2-1; 9 bases are shared with TRBD2. The CDR3 covers 15 residues. J gave up 5 bases and V 2 bases, and 4 bases lay outside the gene matches. The germline CDR1 and CDR2 sequences are SGHTA and FQGNSA. CDR3 in DNA: TGTGCCAGCAGCTTAAAGCGGGGGGTGAACAATGAGCAGTTCTTC. Amino acid sequence: CASSLKRGVNNEQFF.

The gene calls are TRBV19 and TRBJ1-4; tentatively, D is TRBD1 (5 bases). The germline CDR1 and CDR2 sequences are LNHDA and SQIVND (reference sequence). V dropped 3 bases and J dropped 4 bases, with 15 bases sitting between them. This CDR3 spans 16 amino acids. The CDR3 coding sequence is TGTGCCAGTAGTATGGCCCGGGTCGGGGGTAATGAAAAACTGTTTTTT. Encoded protein: CASSMARVGGNEKLFF.

This chain connects TRBV4-2 to TRBJ2-5, with 8 bases identical to TRBD1. The trim removed 4 bases at V and 2 bases at J, leaving 6 bases unmatched. The germline gives CDR1 LGHNA, CDR2 YNFKEQ. The length of the CDR3 is 15 residues. The CDR3, as DNA: TGTGCCAGCAGCCGACAAACAGGGGGTCAAGAGACCCAGTACTTC. This translates into CASSRQTGGQETQYF.

The chain employs TRBV19 and TRBJ1-1; a possible D gene is TRBD1 (6 bases). Trimming cost V 5 bases and J 0 bases, with 7 bases left between them. The CDR3 loop spans 13 amino acids. Germline V lookup: CDR1 LNHDA, CDR2 SQIVND (reference sequence). CDR3 residues: CASSGQLNTEAFF. In DNA, the CDR3 is TGTGCCAGTAGTGGACAGCTGAACACTGAAGCTTTCTTT.

This chain links TRBV19 with TRBJ2-5; tentative D call: TRBD1 (6 bases). Trimming removed 1 base from V and 5 bases from J, with 11 bases in between. CDR3 size: 14 residues. Germline V gene data show CDR1 as LNHDA and CDR2 as SQIVND (reference sequence). CDR3 DNA sequence: TGTGCCAGTAGTATAGGTACAGGGTCCGAGACCCAGTACTTC. Translation: CASSIGTGSETQYF.

The J gene is TRBJ2-7, the V gene TRBV11-3; D uncertain. The CDR3 contains 14 residues. Trimming shortened V by 1 base and J by 1 base, and 8 bases separated the two germline ends. Germline CDR1 and CDR2: SGHNT and YENEEA. The CDR3 protein is CASSLGQSSYEQYF. The CDR3 bases are TGTGCCAGCAGCTTAGGACAATCTTCCTACGAGCAGTACTTC.

J is TRBJ2-1 and V is TRBV7-8; D might be TRBD2 (6 bases). Germline CDR1 SGHVS, CDR2 FQNEAQ. CDR3 length equals 14 residues. V was clipped by 6 bases and J by 7 bases, with 16 bases between them. CDR3 protein: CASRGWGTRNEQFF. The CDR3 DNA reads TGTGCCAGCAGGGGGTGGGGGACTCGGAATGAGCAGTTCTTC.

The chain couples TRBV4-3 to TRBJ1-2; 10 bases match TRBD1. V trimming: 0 bases; J trimming: 4 bases; junction bases outside the gene matches: 8. This CDR3 is 17 amino acids long. Germline CDR1 reads LGHNA; CDR2 reads YSLEER. DNA of the CDR3: TGCGCCAGCAGCCAAGATCTAAGGGACAGGGGATTCTATGGCTACACCTTC. Its translation: CASSQDLRDRGFYGYTF.

The rearrangement joins TRBV7-9 to TRBJ2-1; D perhaps matches TRBD2 (6 bases). Trimming cost V 4 bases and J 0 bases, with 10 bases left between them. The CDR3 runs to 15 residues. Germline assignment: CDR1 SEHNR and CDR2 FQNEAQ (reference sequence). CDR3 in amino acids: CASSSRDRSYNEQFF. CDR3 nucleotides: TGTGCCAGCAGCTCGCGGGACCGCTCCTACAATGAGCAGTTCTTC.

The J gene is TRBJ2-1, the V gene TRBV6-1; 13 positions agree with TRBD2. Germline V gene lookup returns CDR1 MNHNS and CDR2 SASEGT. V shed 0 bases and J 3 bases; nucleotides not matched to a gene: 2. The CDR3 has 17 residues. The CDR3 loop is CASSEAGLAGLYNEQFF. The CDR3 nucleotides read TGTGCCAGCAGTGAAGCGGGACTAGCGGGACTCTACAATGAGCAGTTCTTC.

The count of this clone is one. This chain joins TRBV28 and TRBJ1-4, with 12 positions matching TRBD1. The CDR3 totals 15 residues. CDR1 MDHEN and CDR2 SYDVKM come from the germline V gene. V shed 2 bases and J 8 bases; nucleotides not matched to a gene: 3. This CDR3 is CASSLGGTGGEKLFF. The DNA of the CDR3 is TGTGCCAGCAGTTTAGGGGGGACAGGGGGCGAAAAACTGTTTTTT.

This clone was observed a single time. CDR3 in amino acids: CASSLRASTDTQYF. CDR3 DNA sequence: TGTGCCAGCAGCTTGCGCGCAAGCACAGATACGCAGTATTTT. The J gene is TRBJ2-3, the V gene TRBV7-2; D unresolved. In germline, CDR1 is SGHTA, CDR2 FQGNSA. This CDR3 has 14 residues. V was shortened by 3 bases and J by 0 bases, with 7 bases between the two germline ends.

The rearrangement joins TRBV27 to TRBJ2-5; the match to TRBD2 covers 11 bases. CDR1 is MNHEY and CDR2 is SMNVEV in the germline V gene (reference sequence). J was trimmed by 5 bases and V by 5 bases; bases with no gene match: 10. The CDR3 totals 16 residues. CDR3 residues: CASSISGGGLWETQYF. CDR3 nucleotide sequence: TGTGCCAGCAGTATTAGCGGGGGGGGCCTGTGGGAGACCCAGTACTTC.

The sample holds a few counts of this clone. This sequence joins TRBV19 and TRBJ1-1; the D is unclear. V lost 3 bases to trimming and J lost 0 bases, with 11 bases between them. Per the germline V gene, CDR1 is LNHDA and CDR2 is SQIVND (reference sequence). CDR3 length: 15 residues. CDR3 DNA sequence: TGTGCCAGTAGTATCCGGCGGGGAATGAACACTGAAGCTTTCTTT. Its protein product is CASSIRRGMNTEAFF.

The chain is built from TRBV24-1 and TRBJ2-3, with D possibly TRBD2 on 6 matching bases. The CDR3 runs 16 residues. Trimming stripped 4 bases from V and 4 bases from J, with 17 bases between. Germline V gives CDR1 KGHDR, CDR2 SFDVKD. The CDR3 region is CATSDARRGSADTQYF. CDR3 DNA sequence: TGTGCCACCAGTGACGCTCGGAGGGGTAGCGCAGATACGCAGTATTTT.